The 22 T cell receptor beta chains presented below share a single source sample, sequenced in a study of blood T cell repertoires in COVID-19. Libraries were prepared by immunoSEQ multiplex PCR; TCRdb keeps only in-frame clonotypes and omits some of them. The sample carries 45,000 to 65,000 clones, approximately 89% recorded once. The specimen sequenced was peripheral blood. These receptors all come from a man in his fifties or sixties with active COVID-19.

CDR3 region: CASSRDRADTQYF. For the CDR3, the DNA is TGCGCCAGCAGCCGAGACAGGGCAGATACGCAGTATTTT. This chain uses TRBV4-3 with TRBJ2-3; TRBD1 matches 7 bases. V trimming: 4 bases; J trimming: 4 bases; junction bases outside the gene matches: 2. The CDR3 extends over 13 amino acids. Germline V gives CDR1 LGHNA, CDR2 YSLEER.

The chain employs TRBV6-5 and TRBJ1-1, with 7 bases matching TRBD1. The germline V gene encodes CDR1 MNHEY and CDR2 SVGAGI. The CDR3 extends over 14 amino acids. With V trimmed by 6 bases and J by 1 base, 5 bases remained unmatched. CDR3 in amino acids: CASSRQGRNTEAFF. Here the CDR3 DNA reads TGTGCCAGCAGCCGACAGGGAAGGAACACTGAAGCTTTCTTT.

The V gene is TRBV6-5, the J gene TRBJ1-1, with unresolved D. CDR1 MNHEY and CDR2 SVGAGI come from the germline V gene. The CDR3 loop spans 13 amino acids. V gave up 1 base and J gave up 4 bases, with 7 bases separating them. CDR3 protein: CASSYFSSTEAFF. For the CDR3, the DNA is TGTGCCAGCAGTTACTTTTCGAGCACTGAAGCTTTCTTT.

V gene TRBV7-2 combines with J gene TRBJ1-2; TRBD1 agrees at 7 bases. The CDR3 is 12 residues long. The V gene end was trimmed by 8 bases and the J gene end by 7 bases; junction bases not matched to a gene: 7. The germline gives CDR1 SGHTA, CDR2 FQGNSA. CDR3 sequence reads: CASSRQGLGYTF. The CDR3, as DNA: TGTGCCAGCTCCAGACAGGGTCTTGGCTACACCTTC. The full variable domain, in which reference TRBV7-2 and TRBJ1-2 provide the parts outside the CDR3, is GAGVSQSPSNKVTEKGKDVELRCDPISGHTALYWYRQSLGQGLEFLIYFQGNSAPDKSGLPSDRFSAERTGGSVSTLTIQRTQQEDSAVYLCASSRQGLGYTFGSGTRLTVV.

This sequence joins TRBV30 and TRBJ2-3, with TRBD2 identical over 8 bases. The V gene end was trimmed by 6 bases and the J gene end by 11 bases; junction bases not matched to a gene: 16. Germline CDR1 is GTSNPN and CDR2 is SVGIG (reference sequence). The CDR3 contains 14 residues. CDR3 DNA sequence: TGTGCCTGTTCCCTAGCGGGCCCCCCCGGGGTGCAGTATTTT. This translates into CACSLAGPPGVQYF.

This chain links TRBV2 with TRBJ2-5, with 7 bases that match TRBD1. Germline CDR1 is SNHLY and CDR2 is FYNNEI. This CDR3 is built from 15 residues. V lost 0 bases and J lost 5; bases outside the gene matches: 6. CDR3 coding DNA: TGTGCCAGCAGTGAAGCGCGACAGGGATTGGAGACCCAGTACTTC. It yields the protein CASSEARQGLETQYF.

This chain uses TRBV6-1 with TRBJ2-4; 10 nucleotides agree with TRBD1. CDR1 and CDR2 from the germline V gene are MNHNS and SASEGT. The J segment lost 0 bases and the V segment lost 3 bases, leaving 8 bases of the junction unmatched. There are 18 residues in the CDR3. The CDR3 nucleotides are TGTGCCAGCAGTGAGGAAAGACAGGGGGCAGGAGCCAAAAACATTCAGTACTTC. This translates into CASSEERQGAGAKNIQYF.

The chain is built from TRBV28 and TRBJ2-7; 11 nucleotides align to TRBD2. CDR1 and CDR2 (germline): MDHEN, SYDVKM. V was clipped by 8 bases and J by 0 bases; unmatched bases: 12. This CDR3 comprises 17 residues. CDR3 region: CASPPPGLAVSSYEQYF. CDR3 coding DNA: TGTGCCAGCCCCCCTCCGGGACTAGCGGTGAGCTCCTACGAGCAGTACTTC.

The chain is built from TRBV4-2 and TRBJ1-6; no clear D gene. Germline assignment: CDR1 LGHNA and CDR2 YNFKEQ. Trimming left V 1 base short and J 8 bases short, with 15 bases between. This CDR3 comprises 16 residues. The CDR3 nucleotides are TGTGCCAGCAGCCAAGGAAGAGGATCTGGAGATTCACCCCTCCACTTT. It specifies CASSQGRGSGDSPLHF.

The chain joins TRBV20-1 to TRBJ2-5; D is unresolved. CDR3 length: 10 residues. Per the germline V gene, CDR1 is DFQATT and CDR2 is SNEGSKA (reference sequence). The ends were cut back, 4 bases at V and 3 bases at J, with 3 bases in the middle. Here the CDR3 reads CSANKETQYF. The CDR3 DNA sequence: TGCAGTGCTAACAAAGAGACCCAGTACTTC.

The chain uses TRBV3-1 (or the pseudogene TRBV3-2) and TRBJ2-7; D is unresolved. This CDR3 is built from 16 residues. Germline V CDR1 and CDR2: LGHDT, YNNKEL (reference sequence). Trimming took off 4 bases at V and 1 base at J, with 17 bases between the two ends. The CDR3 spells CASSPMMGLASYEQYF. CDR3 nucleotide sequence: TGTGCCAGCAGCCCCATGATGGGCCTTGCTTCCTACGAGCAGTACTTC.

V usage is TRBV7-8 and J usage is TRBJ2-7; 7 bases map to TRBD1. CDR1 and CDR2 from the germline V gene are SGHVS and FQNEAQ. The CDR3 loop spans 15 amino acids. V lost 3 bases and J lost 1; bases outside the gene matches: 6. CDR3 in amino acids: CASSFNRGLSYEQYF. DNA for the CDR3: TGTGCCAGCAGCTTCAACAGGGGCCTATCCTACGAGCAGTACTTC.

Here the CDR3 DNA reads TGTGCCAGCACCTCGGGACAGAATAATGAAAAACTGTTTTTT. This encodes CASTSGQNNEKLFF. The chain links TRBV7-9 to TRBJ1-4; the match to TRBD1 covers 7 bases. Looked up from germline, CDR1 is SEHNR and CDR2 is FQNEAQ (reference sequence). The CDR3 is 14 amino acids. V trimming: 7 bases; J trimming: 4 bases; junction bases outside the gene matches: 6.

The gene calls are TRBV4-2 and TRBJ1-3; D gene ambiguous. Trimming left V 1 base short and J 4 bases short, with 8 bases between. CDR1 LGHNA and CDR2 YNFKEQ come from the germline V gene. The CDR3 extends over 14 amino acids. CDR3 sequence: CASSQGQNGNTIYF. The DNA of the CDR3 is TGTGCCAGCAGCCAAGGGCAGAACGGAAACACCATATATTTT.

V gene TRBV11-2 combines with J gene TRBJ2-3, with D possibly TRBD1 on 6 matching bases. Germline assignment: CDR1 SGHAT and CDR2 FQNNGV. V was trimmed by 0 bases and J by 5 bases, leaving 18 bases between them. The CDR3 extends over 17 amino acids. In DNA form, the CDR3 reads TGTGCCAGCAGCTTAGATTCACGGGGCAAAGGGGGAGATACGCAGTATTTT. Translation: CASSLDSRGKGGDTQYF.

The CDR3, as DNA: TGTGCCAGCAGCGTCCTACCAGGCTCCTACGAGCAGTACTTC. Protein sequence: CASSVLPGSYEQYF. J is TRBJ2-7 and V is TRBV7-2; D uncertain. CDR1 SGHTA and CDR2 FQGNSA come from the germline V gene. This CDR3 has 14 amino acids. V lost 5 bases and J lost 0, with 11 bases in between.

The chain joins TRBV7-2 to TRBJ2-5; TRBD1 might be the D (6 bases). This CDR3 contains 16 residues. Per the germline V gene, CDR1 is SGHTA and CDR2 is FQGNSA. Trimming cost V 1 base and J 2 bases, with 14 bases left between them. The CDR3 reads CASSLVWGRSQETQYF. The CDR3 bases are TGTGCCAGCAGCTTAGTTTGGGGGCGTAGTCAAGAGACCCAGTACTTC. The full variable domain, with the rest looked up from reference TRBV7-2 and TRBJ2-5, is GAGVSQSPSNKVTEKGKDVELRCDPISGHTALYWYRQSLGQGLEFLIYFQGNSAPDKSGLPSDRFSAERTGGSVSTLTIQRTQQEDSAVYLCASSLVWGRSQETQYFGPGTRLLVL.

This rearrangement joins TRBV13 to TRBJ2-7; 7 bases match TRBD2. This CDR3 has 14 amino acids. Unmatched junction bases numbered 7, after V lost 5 bases and J lost 3 bases. Germline lookup yields CDR1 PRHDT and CDR2 FYEKMQ (reference sequence). CDR3 protein: CASSAYRGGYEQYF. As DNA, the CDR3 is TGTGCCAGCAGCGCCTACCGCGGGGGCTACGAGCAGTACTTC.

The chain uses TRBV2 and TRBJ2-2; TRBD2 is a possible D gene (6 bases). Deletions cut 2 bases from V and 4 bases from J, with 8 bases between. This CDR3 has 14 residues. The germline V gene encodes CDR1 SNHLY and CDR2 FYNNEI. The CDR3 DNA is TGTGCCAGCAGTGAAACGACTAGCACCGGGGAGCTGTTTTTT. This codes for CASSETTSTGELFF.

The gene calls are TRBV24-1 and TRBJ1-5, with a possible D match to TRBD1 (5 bases). V lost 4 bases to trimming and J lost 4 bases, with 7 bases between them. Germline V gene sequence: CDR1 KGHDR, CDR2 SFDVKD. The CDR3 is made up of 13 amino acids. CDR3 protein: CATSEHRNQPQHF. The CDR3 bases are TGTGCCACCAGTGAACACAGGAATCAGCCCCAGCATTTT.

This clone was recorded once. The V call is TRBV12-3 or TRBV12-4, the J call TRBJ1-1; TRBD1 matches 7 bases. J gave up 4 bases and V 5 bases, and 4 bases lay outside the gene matches. The CDR3 is made up of 13 amino acids. The CDR3 spells CASSPTGVTEAFF. CDR3 nucleotide sequence: TGTGCCAGCAGTCCAACAGGGGTCACTGAAGCTTTCTTT.

This clone is a singleton in its sample. This chain connects TRBV29-1 to TRBJ1-3; the D gene is possibly TRBD1 (6 bases). This CDR3 is 15 amino acids long. Germline CDR1 SQVTM, CDR2 ANQGSEA. The CDR3 sequence: CATTGALSSGNTIYF. The CDR3 coding sequence is TGCGCGACGACAGGCGCCCTGAGCTCTGGAAACACCATATATTTT.